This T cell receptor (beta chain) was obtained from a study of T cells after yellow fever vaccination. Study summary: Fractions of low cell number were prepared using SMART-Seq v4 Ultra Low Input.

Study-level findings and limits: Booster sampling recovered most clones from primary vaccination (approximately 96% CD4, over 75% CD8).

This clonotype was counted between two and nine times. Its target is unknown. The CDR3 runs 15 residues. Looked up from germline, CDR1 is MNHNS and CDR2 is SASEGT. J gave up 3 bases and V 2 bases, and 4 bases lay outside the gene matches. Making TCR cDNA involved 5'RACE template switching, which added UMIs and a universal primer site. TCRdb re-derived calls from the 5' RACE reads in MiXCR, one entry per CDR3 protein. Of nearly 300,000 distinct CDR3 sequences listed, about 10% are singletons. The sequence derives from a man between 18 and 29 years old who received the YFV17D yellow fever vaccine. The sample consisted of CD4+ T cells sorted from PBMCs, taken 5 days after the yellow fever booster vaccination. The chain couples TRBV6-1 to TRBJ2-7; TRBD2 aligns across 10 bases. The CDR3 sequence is CASSESSGGRYEQYV. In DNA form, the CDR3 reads TGTGCCAGCAGTGAATCTAGCGGGGGACGCTACGAGCAGTACGTC.